A selection of T cell receptor beta chains follows, all from one sample in a study of blood T cell repertoires in COVID-19. Using immunoSEQ multiplex PCR, the repertoire was profiled, and TCRdb retains in-frame clones only, with some absent. The table includes more than 250,000 clones, 80% to 90% detected once. Source material: PBMCs or T cells enriched from blood (not recorded which). The receptor set was obtained from a man aged 25-45 years who had recovered from COVID-19. Both conserved end residues are part of each CDR3. The D gene is left open where the match is weak. Where a row states a size, it is once, few, many or the class of an expanded clone; other rows omit it.

d_call	clone_size	v_call	j_call	cdr3_nt	cdr3_aa
TRBD2	NA	TRBV5-6	TRBJ2-7	TGTGCCAGCAGCTTGGGTGGCGGGGGGGCCCGAAGGGAGCAGTACTTC	CASSLGGGGARREQYF
NA	NA	TRBV9	TRBJ1-1	TGTGCCAGCAGCGGGCAAAGGGGGGGCCTCACTGAAGCTTTCTTT	CASSGQRGGLTEAFF
TRBD2	NA	TRBV7-9	TRBJ2-7	TGTGCCAGCAGCTCTCTAGCGGCGTATTACGAGCAGTACTTC	CASSSLAAYYEQYF
NA	once	TRBV6-5	TRBJ1-1	TGTGCCAGCAGCGTACTGAGGGACACTGAAGCTTTCTTT	CASSVLRDTEAFF
TRBD1	NA	TRBV5-4	TRBJ1-1	TGTGCCAGCAGCGCGAGGGACAGGGTGGCTGAAGCTTTCTTT	CASSARDRVAEAFF
NA	NA	TRBV19	TRBJ1-1	TGTGCCAGTAGTATAGACTTACTGTGGACTGAAGCTTTCTTT	CASSIDLLWTEAFF
TRBD1	NA	TRBV30	TRBJ2-1	TGTGCCTGGAGTGTGGCAGGGGGTCCTTACAATGAGCAGTTCTTC	CAWSVAGGPYNEQFF
TRBD1	NA	TRBV11-2	TRBJ1-5	TGTGCCAGCAGCCTAGGTGGAGGGGGCCGTCCCCAGCATTTT	CASSLGGGGRPQHF
NA	few	TRBV4-2	TRBJ2-1	TGTGCCAGCAGCCAAGAAGCGGCTTCCTACAATGAGCAGTTCTTC	CASSQEAASYNEQFF
NA	NA	TRBV21-1	TRBJ2-7	TGTGCCAGCAGGTTGTTTGACAGGGACAACTCCTACGAGCAGTACTTC	CASRLFDRDNSYEQYF
NA	NA	TRBV6-5	TRBJ1-3	TGTGCCAGCAGTCCCGGGAACTCTGGAAACACCATATATTTT	CASSPGNSGNTIYF
NA	NA	TRBV2	TRBJ1-4	TGTGCCAGCGGAGGGCGAGCAGGAGCCCAGTCGGGTGAAAAACTGTTTTTT	CASGGRAGAQSGEKLFF
NA	NA	TRBV2	TRBJ1-4	TGTGCCAGCAGTACACACGGGGTGGCTGGTGAAAAACTGTTTTTT	CASSTHGVAGEKLFF
TRBD1	many	TRBV19	TRBJ1-2	TGTGCCAGTAACCCCACCCAGGGGGCAAGAGTACTTAACTATGGCTACACCTTC	CASNPTQGARVLNYGYTF
TRBD2	NA	TRBV30	TRBJ2-3	TGTGCCTGGAAACCCTATAGCGGGGGGGCGACAGATACGCAGTATTTT	CAWKPYSGGATDTQYF
NA	NA	TRBV30	TRBJ2-1	TGTGCCTGGAGTCCTAGCTCCTACAATGAGCAGTTCTTC	CAWSPSSYNEQFF
TRBD1	NA	TRBV7-2	TRBJ1-1	TGTGCCAGCAGCTTAATGGGACAGGCGAACACTGAAGCTTTCTTT	CASSLMGQANTEAFF
NA	few	TRBV5-1	TRBJ1-2	TGCGCCAGCAGCGACAATAAGGATGGCTACACCTTC	CASSDNKDGYTF
TRBD1	NA	TRBV2	TRBJ1-4	TGTGCCAGCAGGGGAAGGGACAGGTTCCGTGAAAAACTGTTTTTT	CASRGRDRFREKLFF
TRBD2	NA	TRBV6-1	TRBJ2-1	TGTGCCAGCAGTGAAGTGAAGCTAGCGGGGTTTCTATACAATGAGCAGTTCTTC	CASSEVKLAGFLYNEQFF
NA	NA	TRBV29-1	TRBJ1-2	TGCAGCGTCGTGGTACAATCAGGGGGCTACACCTTC	CSVVVQSGGYTF
TRBD1	NA	TRBV10-3	TRBJ1-1	TGTGCCAGCCGACAGGGGGGGAACACTGAAGCTTTCTTT	CASRQGGNTEAFF
NA	once	TRBV5-4	TRBJ2-3	TGTGCCAGCAGCCCCGGACTAGATACGCAGTATTTT	CASSPGLDTQYF
NA	once	TRBV5-1	TRBJ2-2	TGCGCCAGCAGGGTAGCAACCGGGGAGCTGTTTTTT	CASRVATGELFF
TRBD2	NA	TRBV7-2	TRBJ2-2	TGTGCCAGCAGCCGCCTAGCGGGGGGTTACACCGGGGAGCTGTTTTTT	CASSRLAGGYTGELFF
NA	few	TRBV27	TRBJ1-3	TGTGCCAGCAGCCAAACAGGGTCTTCTGGAAACACCATATATTTT	CASSQTGSSGNTIYF
NA	NA	TRBV11-2	TRBJ2-5	TGTGCCAGCAGCTTACAAGGGAGCTTCCAAGAGACCCAGTACTTC	CASSLQGSFQETQYF
NA	NA	TRBV7-6	TRBJ2-1	TGTGCCAGCAGCCCCCGTGGTGTAGCGGTATTCTACAATGAGCAGTTCTTC	CASSPRGVAVFYNEQFF
TRBD1	few	TRBV19	TRBJ2-7	TGTGCCACAGGGGGGACAGGGGGAACTCTCCCCTACGAGCAGTACTTC	CATGGTGGTLPYEQYF
TRBD1	few	TRBV5-4	TRBJ1-1	TGTGCCAGCAGCTTGTCAGGGGGAAGCACTGAAGCTTTCTTT	CASSLSGGSTEAFF
NA	NA	TRBV6-6	TRBJ1-2	TGTGCCAGCAGACTACAGGGTGACGGCTACACCTTC	CASRLQGDGYTF
TRBD1	NA	TRBV5-4	TRBJ2-6	TGTGCCAGCAGCCCTCGGACAGGGGGAAGCATAGGGGCCAACGTCCTGACTTTC	CASSPRTGGSIGANVLTF
TRBD1	NA	TRBV2	TRBJ1-2	TGTGCCAGCAGTCCCCTGACAGGGTATGGCTACACCTTC	CASSPLTGYGYTF
NA	few	TRBV5-1	TRBJ2-7	TGCGCCAGCAGCAAGACAACACGGGGCGAGCAGTACTTC	CASSKTTRGEQYF
TRBD2	NA	TRBV6-6	TRBJ2-5	TGTGCCAGCAGTTGGACTAGCGGCCAAGAGACCCAGTACTTC	CASSWTSGQETQYF
TRBD1	NA	TRBV5-4	TRBJ2-7	TGTGCCAGCAGCTTGGGGGCAGGGGGACCCTACGAGCAGTACTTC	CASSLGAGGPYEQYF
NA	NA	TRBV6-2/TRBV6-3	TRBJ1-1	TGTGCCAGCAGTTACACGGTGAACACTGAAGCTTTCTTT	CASSYTVNTEAFF
NA	few	TRBV4-2	TRBJ2-1	TGTGCCAGCAGCCAAGAAGGACGGGAGGGGGCCGGTCTGGTAGGGCAGTTCTTC	CASSQEGREGAGLVGQFF
NA	NA	TRBV9	TRBJ2-1	TGTGCCAGCAGCACGGCGGGACAGCCTTTTTACAATGAGCAGTTCTTC	CASSTAGQPFYNEQFF
TRBD1	NA	TRBV29-1	TRBJ2-3	TGCAGCGTGGGGAGAGGGGGCGGCGCAGATACGCAGTATTTT	CSVGRGGGADTQYF
NA	once	TRBV7-6	TRBJ1-1	TGTGCCAGCAGTGACATTCCCCGGGGTTCCCCCACTGAAGCTTTCTTT	CASSDIPRGSPTEAFF
NA	NA	TRBV27	TRBJ1-6	TGTGCCAGCAGTTTAGACCGGGGGACGTATTCACCCCTCCACTTT	CASSLDRGTYSPLHF
TRBD1	NA	TRBV7-2	TRBJ1-1	TGTGCCAGCAGCCGGACAGGGGGATCCATGAACACTGAAGCTTTCTTT	CASSRTGGSMNTEAFF